The source of this T cell receptor (beta chain) is a study of blood T cell repertoires in COVID-19. Across the study: The United States, Italy and Spain supplied acute and convalescent COVID-19 samples. T cells, B-cell-depleted T cells, or PBMCs supplied cDNA or gDNA.

Per germline, CDR1 SGHTA and CDR2 FQGTGA. The germline V and J ends were trimmed by 5 bases and 3 bases, with 12 bases remaining between them. The CDR3 sequence is 14 residues long. Assay: immunoSEQ multiplex PCR; the TCRdb copy retains only in-frame clones and omits some. The profile covers about 59,000 clones, with roughly 84% appearing a single time and around 6% taken by the ten largest. The sequence came from a woman aged 70-85 years with acute or convalescent COVID-19. The chain links TRBV7-3 to TRBJ2-3; tentatively, D is TRBD2 (6 bases). Material: peripheral blood. The CDR3 reads CASSATRGTDTQYF. The CDR3 DNA sequence: TGTGCCAGCAGCGCAACGCGGGGTACAGATACGCAGTATTTT. The full variable domain, rest sourced from reference TRBV7-3 and TRBJ2-3, is GAGVSQTPSNKVTEKGKYVELRCDPISGHTALYWYRQSLGQGPEFLIYFQGTGAADDSGLPNDRFFAVRPEGSVSTLKIQRTERGDSAVYLCASSATRGTDTQYFGPGTRLTVL.